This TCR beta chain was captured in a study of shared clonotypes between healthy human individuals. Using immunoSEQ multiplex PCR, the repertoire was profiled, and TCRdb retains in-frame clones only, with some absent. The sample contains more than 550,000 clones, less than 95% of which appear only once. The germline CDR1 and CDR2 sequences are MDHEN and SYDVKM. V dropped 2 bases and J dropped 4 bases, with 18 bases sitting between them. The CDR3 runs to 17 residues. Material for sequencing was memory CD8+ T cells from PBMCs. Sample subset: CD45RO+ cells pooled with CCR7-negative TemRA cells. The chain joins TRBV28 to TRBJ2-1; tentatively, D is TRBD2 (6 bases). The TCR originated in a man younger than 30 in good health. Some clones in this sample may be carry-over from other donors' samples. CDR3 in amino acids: CASSLRGLSPIYNEQFF. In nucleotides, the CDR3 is TGTGCCAGCAGTTTACGGGGACTGAGCCCCATTTACAATGAGCAGTTCTTC.